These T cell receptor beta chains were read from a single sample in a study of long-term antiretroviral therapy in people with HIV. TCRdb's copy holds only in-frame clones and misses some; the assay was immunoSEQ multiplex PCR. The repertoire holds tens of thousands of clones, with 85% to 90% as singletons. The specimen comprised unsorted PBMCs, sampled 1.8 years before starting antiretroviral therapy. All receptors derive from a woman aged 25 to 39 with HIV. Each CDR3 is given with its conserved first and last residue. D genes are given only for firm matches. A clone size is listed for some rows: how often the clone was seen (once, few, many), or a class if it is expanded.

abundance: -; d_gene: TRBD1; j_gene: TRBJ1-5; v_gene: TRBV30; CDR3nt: TGTGCCTGGAGTCTGGGACAGGCGGATCAGCCCCAGCATTTT; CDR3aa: CAWSLGQADQPQHF
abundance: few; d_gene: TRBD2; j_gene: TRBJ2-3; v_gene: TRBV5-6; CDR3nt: TGTGCCAGCAGTTGGGGGGGTACCACAGATACGCAGTATTTT; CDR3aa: CASSWGGTTDTQYF
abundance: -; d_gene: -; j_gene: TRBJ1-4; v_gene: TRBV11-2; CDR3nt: TGTGCCAGCAGCACCTCGGGGTTTACGAATGAAAAACTGTTTTTT; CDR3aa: CASSTSGFTNEKLFF
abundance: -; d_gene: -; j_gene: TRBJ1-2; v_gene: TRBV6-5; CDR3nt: TGTGCCAGCAGTCCCGTCTTTGGGGATGGCTACACCTTC; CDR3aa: CASSPVFGDGYTF
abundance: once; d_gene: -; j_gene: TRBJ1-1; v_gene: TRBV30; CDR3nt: TGTGCCTGGAGCCCACCGGACTTAATGAACACTGAAGCTTTCTTT; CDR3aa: CAWSPPDLMNTEAFF
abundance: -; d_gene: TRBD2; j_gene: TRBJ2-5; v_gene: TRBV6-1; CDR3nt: TGTGCCAGCAGTGAATCCCGACTAGCGGGGTGGGTAGAGACCCAGTACTTC; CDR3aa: CASSESRLAGWVETQYF
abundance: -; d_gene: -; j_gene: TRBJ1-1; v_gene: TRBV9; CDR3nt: TGTGCCAGCAGCCAGGAGGGAACTGAAGCTTTCTTT; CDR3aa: CASSQEGTEAFF
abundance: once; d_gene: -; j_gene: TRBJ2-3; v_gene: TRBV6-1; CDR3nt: TGTGCCTCTTTCCCAGCGTGGCCCGCCAAGGTCACGCAGTATTTT; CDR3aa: CASFPAWPAKVTQYF
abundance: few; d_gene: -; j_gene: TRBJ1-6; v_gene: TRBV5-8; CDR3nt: TGTGCCAGCAGCACAAACAAAATATCACCCCTCCACTTT; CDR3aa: CASSTNKISPLHF
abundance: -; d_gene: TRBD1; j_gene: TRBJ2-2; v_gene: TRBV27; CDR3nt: TGTGCCAGCAGTTCCGACCCGACAGGGGCCGATACCGGGGAGCTGTTTTTT; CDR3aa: CASSSDPTGADTGELFF
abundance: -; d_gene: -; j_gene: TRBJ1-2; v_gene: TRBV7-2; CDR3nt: TGTGCCAGCAGCAAATTAACTGGCGGAATAAACTATGGCTACACCTTC; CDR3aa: CASSKLTGGINYGYTF
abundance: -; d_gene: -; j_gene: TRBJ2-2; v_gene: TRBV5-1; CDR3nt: TGCGCCAGCAGCAGGACTCCGAAGCGAAACACCGGGGAGCTGTTTTTT; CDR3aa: CASSRTPKRNTGELFF
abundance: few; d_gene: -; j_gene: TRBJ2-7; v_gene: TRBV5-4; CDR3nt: TGTGCCAGCAGCTTGGCGGGCGGGGCTTACGAGCAGTACTTC; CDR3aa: CASSLAGGAYEQYF
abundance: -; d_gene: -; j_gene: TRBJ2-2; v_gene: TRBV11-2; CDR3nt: TGTGCCAGCAGCTTAGTGGGCAGAGGCACCGGGGAGCTGTTTTTT; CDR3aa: CASSLVGRGTGELFF
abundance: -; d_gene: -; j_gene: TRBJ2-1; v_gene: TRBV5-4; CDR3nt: TGTGCCAGCAGCTTCGGGGGAATTAATGAGCAGTTCTTC; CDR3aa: CASSFGGINEQFF
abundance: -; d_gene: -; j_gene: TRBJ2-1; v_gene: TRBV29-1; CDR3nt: TGCAGCGTTAGGGGCGACCCTGACAATGAGCAGTTCTTC; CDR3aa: CSVRGDPDNEQFF
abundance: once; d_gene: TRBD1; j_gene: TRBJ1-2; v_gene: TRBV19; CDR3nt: TGTGCCAGTAGTATAAGGGACAGGGGCCGTATTTTCTACACCTTC; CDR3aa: CASSIRDRGRIFYTF
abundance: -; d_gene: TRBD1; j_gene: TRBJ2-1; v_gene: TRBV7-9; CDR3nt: TGTGCCAGCAGCTTAGGGACAGGAACCTACAATGAGCAGTTCTTC; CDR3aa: CASSLGTGTYNEQFF
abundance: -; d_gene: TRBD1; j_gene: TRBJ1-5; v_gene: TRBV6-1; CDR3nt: TGTGCCAGCAGTGGTAACAGGGGAGGCAATCAGCCCCAGCATTTT; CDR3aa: CASSGNRGGNQPQHF
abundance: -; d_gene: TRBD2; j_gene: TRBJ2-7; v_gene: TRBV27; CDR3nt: TGTGCCAGCAGCCACCAGGGACTAGCAAACGAGCAGTACTTC; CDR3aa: CASSHQGLANEQYF
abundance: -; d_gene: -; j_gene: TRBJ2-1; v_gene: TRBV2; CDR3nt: TGTGCCAGCAGTGCCGGGTCCGGCCACAATGAGCAGTTCTTC; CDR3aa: CASSAGSGHNEQFF
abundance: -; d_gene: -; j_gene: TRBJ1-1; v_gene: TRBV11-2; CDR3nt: TGTGCCAGCAGCTTAAGTCAGGGGAGGTGGACTGAAGCTTTCTTT; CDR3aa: CASSLSQGRWTEAFF
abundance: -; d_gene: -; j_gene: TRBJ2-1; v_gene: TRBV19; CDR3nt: TGTGCCAGTAGTATACCGACCAGGTCATTCTACAATGAGCAGTTCTTC; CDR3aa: CASSIPTRSFYNEQFF
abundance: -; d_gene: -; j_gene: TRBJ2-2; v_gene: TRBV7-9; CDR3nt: TGTGCCAGCAGGTCAGGGGTGCCCGGGGAGCTGTTTTTT; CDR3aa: CASRSGVPGELFF
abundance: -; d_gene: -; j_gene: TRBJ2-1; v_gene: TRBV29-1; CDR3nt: TGCAGCGGGGACAAAGGGGACAATGAGCAGTTCTTC; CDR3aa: CSGDKGDNEQFF
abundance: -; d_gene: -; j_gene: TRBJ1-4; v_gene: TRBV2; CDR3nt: TGTGCCAGCAGTGAATCTGTGTGGACAGAACTGTTTTTT; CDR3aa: CASSESVWTELFF
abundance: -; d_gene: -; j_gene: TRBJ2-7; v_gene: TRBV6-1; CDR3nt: TGTGCCAGCAGTGAAGGGGTCTCCTACGAGCAGTACTTC; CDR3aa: CASSEGVSYEQYF
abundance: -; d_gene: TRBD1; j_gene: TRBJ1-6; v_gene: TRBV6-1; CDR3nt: TGTGCCAGCAGTGAAGGGACAGGGGTCTCACCCCTCCACTTT; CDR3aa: CASSEGTGVSPLHF
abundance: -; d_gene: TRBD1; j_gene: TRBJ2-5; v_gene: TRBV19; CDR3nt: TGTGCCAGTAGTGGGACAGGGGTTGGGGAAGAGACCCAGTACTTC; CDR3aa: CASSGTGVGEETQYF
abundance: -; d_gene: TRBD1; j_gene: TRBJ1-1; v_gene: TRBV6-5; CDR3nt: TGTGCCAGCAGTACGACAGGGCGGGCTGAAGCTTTCTTT; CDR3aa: CASSTTGRAEAFF
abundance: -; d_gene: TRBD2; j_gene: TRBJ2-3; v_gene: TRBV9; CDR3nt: TGTGCCAGCAGCGTAGCATCGGCGGGGGGGTTCACAGATACGCAGTATTTT; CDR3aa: CASSVASAGGFTDTQYF
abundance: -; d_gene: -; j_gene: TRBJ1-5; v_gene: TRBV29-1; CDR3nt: TGCAGCGTTCAAGAGGAAAGCAATCAGCCCCAGCATTTT; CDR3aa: CSVQEESNQPQHF
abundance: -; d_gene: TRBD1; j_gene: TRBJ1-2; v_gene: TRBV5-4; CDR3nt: TGTGCCAGCAGCCCGAGGGACAGGGGAAACGGCTACACCTTC; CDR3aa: CASSPRDRGNGYTF
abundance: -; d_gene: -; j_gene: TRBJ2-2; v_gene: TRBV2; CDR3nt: TGTGCCAGCAGTGAAATAACCGCTGGGGAGCTGTTTTTT; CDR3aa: CASSEITAGELFF
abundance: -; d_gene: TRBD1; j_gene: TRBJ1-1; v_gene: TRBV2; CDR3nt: TGTGCCAGCAGGCCAACGGGACAGGGGGCCTCTGAAGCTTTCTTT; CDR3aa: CASRPTGQGASEAFF
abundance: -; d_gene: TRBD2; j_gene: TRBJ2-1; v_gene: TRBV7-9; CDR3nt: TGTGCCAGCAGCTCCGGGGGAGGGACTAGCGGAGGGACTGAGCAGTTCTTC; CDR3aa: CASSSGGGTSGGTEQFF
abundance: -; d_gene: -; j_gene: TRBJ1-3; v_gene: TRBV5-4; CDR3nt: TGTGCCAGCAGCTTGTACTCGACTGGAAACACCATATATTTT; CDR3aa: CASSLYSTGNTIYF
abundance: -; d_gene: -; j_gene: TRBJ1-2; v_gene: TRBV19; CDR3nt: TGTGCCAGTAGTATAGTCGGGGCGAACTATGGCTACACCTTC; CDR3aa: CASSIVGANYGYTF
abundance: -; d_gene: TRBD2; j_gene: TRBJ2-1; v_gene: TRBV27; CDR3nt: TGTGCCAGCAGTTCCGGAGCGGGGTTGGGATACAATGAGCAGTTCTTC; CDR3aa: CASSSGAGLGYNEQFF
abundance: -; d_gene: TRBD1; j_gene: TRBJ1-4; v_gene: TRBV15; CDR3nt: TGTGCCACCAGCAGTGGACAGGGGGCTCGGAGTGAAAAACTGTTTTTT; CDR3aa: CATSSGQGARSEKLFF